Below, 24 T cell receptor beta chains from the same sample are listed, as sequenced in a study of tissue T cells after allogeneic stem cell transplantation. Measured with immunoSEQ multiplex PCR; TCRdb has only the in-frame clones, and not every one. The table records about 26,000 clones, roughly 89% of them present only once. The sequences come from blood, collected before transplantation. The receptors originated from a male donor older than 55 who later had graft-versus-host disease after an allogeneic stem cell transplant.

This sequence joins TRBV5-1 and TRBJ2-2; D gene uncertain. The V gene lost 4 bases and the J gene lost 4 bases, with 11 bases spanning the gap. Germline V gives CDR1 SGHRS, CDR2 YFSETQ. The CDR3 has 14 residues. The CDR3 bases are TGCGCCAGCAGCCCACCAGGAGCCACCGGGGAGCTGTTTTTT. As protein: CASSPPGATGELFF.

This clone occurred a few times. The chain recombines TRBV7-2 with TRBJ2-7; 12 nucleotides line up with TRBD2. Trimming at V came to 2 bases and at J to 0 bases, leaving 5 bases not matched to a gene. CDR1 and CDR2 from the germline V gene are SGHTA and FQGNSA. The CDR3 length is 17 residues. For the CDR3, the DNA is TGTGCCAGCAGCTTAATAGGACTAGCGGGGTCCTCCTACGAGCAGTACTTC. Amino acids: CASSLIGLAGSSYEQYF.

This rearrangement joins TRBV5-1 to TRBJ2-5; D remains unclear. This CDR3 contains 12 residues. Germline V gene lookup returns CDR1 SGHRS and CDR2 YFSETQ. Trimming stripped 5 bases from V and 5 bases from J, with 10 bases between. The CDR3 protein is CASRAIRETQYF. In nucleotides, the CDR3 is TGCGCCAGCAGGGCTATCAGGGAGACCCAGTACTTC.

The rearrangement joins TRBV11-2 to TRBJ2-5; TRBD1 matches 7 bases. J lost 1 base, V lost 1 base, and 12 bases had no gene match. Germline-derived CDR1 and CDR2 are SGHAT and FQNNGV. CDR3 length equals 18 residues. CDR3 loop: CASSLVGRGSPLQETQYF. CDR3 sequence (DNA): TGTGCCAGCAGCTTAGTGGGCAGGGGGTCCCCCCTCCAAGAGACCCAGTACTTC.

CDR3 amino acids: CASSALRGNGDTGELFF. The CDR3 nucleotides read TGCGCCAGCAGCGCACTCAGGGGTAACGGGGACACCGGGGAGCTGTTTTTT. The chain combines TRBV4-1 with TRBJ2-2; possibly TRBD1 for D (6 bases). V shed 5 bases and J shed 3 bases, with 19 bases lying between them. Per the germline V gene, CDR1 is MGHRA and CDR2 is YSYEKL. The CDR3 extends over 17 amino acids.

The V call is TRBV11-3, the J call TRBJ2-7; tentatively, D is TRBD1 (6 bases). The CDR3 is 12 amino acids. In germline, CDR1 is SGHNT, CDR2 YENEEA. Trimming pared 3 bases from V and 6 bases from J, leaving 9 bases between. CDR3 residues: CASSFTGTEQYF. The CDR3 DNA sequence: TGTGCCAGCAGCTTCACAGGGACCGAGCAGTACTTC.

V and J are TRBV5-4 and TRBJ2-3; TRBD2 aligns across 10 bases. The CDR3 consists of 16 residues. CDR1 and CDR2 from the germline V gene are SGHNT and YYREEE (reference sequence). Trimming at V came to 4 bases and at J to 4 bases, leaving 9 bases not matched to a gene. CDR3 loop: CASSQVAGGLADTQYF. As DNA, the CDR3 is TGTGCCAGCAGCCAAGTAGCGGGGGGCTTGGCAGATACGCAGTATTTT.

The chain couples TRBV11-2 to TRBJ2-1, with D unresolved. The CDR3 is made up of 13 amino acids. The germline V gene has CDR1 SGHAT and CDR2 FQNNGV. Trimming removed 5 bases at V and 4 bases at J, with 9 bases between. The DNA of the CDR3 is TGTGCCAGCAGCCCCACGTTATACAATGAGCAGTTCTTC. The encoded protein is CASSPTLYNEQFF.

V and J are TRBV11-2 and TRBJ1-4; TRBD1 might be the D (5 bases). The CDR3 totals 15 residues. Between the trimmed V and J ends, which lost 0 bases and 7 bases, there was a span of 12 bases. Germline values: CDR1 SGHAT, CDR2 FQNNGV. CDR3 coding DNA: TGTGCCAGCAGCTTAGAACCAGGGCCCGTTGAAAAACTGTTTTTT. It specifies CASSLEPGPVEKLFF.

V and J are TRBV7-3 and TRBJ1-1; 8 nucleotides line up with TRBD1. The V gene end was trimmed by 2 bases and the J gene end by 11 bases; junction bases not matched to a gene: 16. Germline CDR1 and CDR2: SGHTA and FQGTGA. This CDR3 spans 16 amino acids. This CDR3 reads CASSLGLGQGAGRAFF. As DNA, the CDR3 is TGTGCCAGCAGCTTAGGATTGGGGCAGGGGGCAGGGAGGGCTTTCTTT. Drawing the rest from reference TRBV7-3 and TRBJ1-1, the complete variable domain is GAGVSQTPSNKVTEKGKYVELRCDPISGHTALYWYRQSLGQGPEFLIYFQGTGAADDSGLPNDRFFAVRPEGSVSTLKIQRTERGDSAVYLCASSLGLGQGAGRAFFGQGTRLTVV.

The genes are TRBV27 and TRBJ1-6, with D maybe TRBD1 (5 bases). The V and J ends lost 1 base and 10 bases respectively, with 17 bases between them. Germline CDR1 reads MNHEY; CDR2 reads SMNVEV (reference sequence). CDR3 size: 16 residues. For the CDR3, the DNA is TGTGCCAGCAGTTTATTAGCAGGGAATAACCAATCACCCCTCCACTTT. This gives the protein CASSLLAGNNQSPLHF.

The genes are TRBV30 and TRBJ2-7; D call uncertain. The V gene lost 3 bases and the J gene lost 4 bases, with 7 bases spanning the gap. This CDR3 region has 11 residues. Germline V gives CDR1 GTSNPN, CDR2 SVGIG (reference sequence). CDR3 protein: CAWSGTYEQYF. The CDR3 region has the DNA TGTGCCTGGAGCGGTACTTACGAGCAGTACTTC. Based on the CDR3 plus reference TRBV30 and TRBJ2-7, the full variable domain is SQTIHQWPATLVQPVGSPLSLECTVEGTSNPNLYWYRQAAGRGLQLLFYSVGIGQISSEVPQNLSASRPQDRQFILSSKKLLLSDSGFYLCAWSGTYEQYFGPGTRLTVT.

This rearrangement joins TRBV19 to TRBJ2-7, with a weak D call TRBD2 (6 bases). This CDR3 is built from 12 residues. Trimming cost V 6 bases and J 6 bases, with 12 bases left between them. The germline gives CDR1 LNHDA, CDR2 SQIVND (reference sequence). Here the CDR3 reads CASRARGFEQYF. CDR3 sequence (DNA): TGTGCCAGTAGGGCCCGGGGGTTCGAGCAGTACTTC.

The chain has TRBV9 and TRBJ2-1, with D hard to call. The CDR3 contains 15 residues. Between the trimmed V and J ends, which lost 3 bases and 4 bases, there was a span of 14 bases. CDR1 is SGDLS, CDR2 YYNGEE, per germline. The CDR3 region is CASSELSGAYNEQFF. CDR3 coding DNA: TGTGCCAGCAGCGAGTTATCCGGAGCATACAATGAGCAGTTCTTC. Full variable domain (outside the CDR3, taken from reference TRBV9 and TRBJ2-1): DSGVTQTPKHLITATGQRVTLRCSPRSGDLSVYWYQQSLDQGLQFLIQYYNGEERAKGNILERFSAQQFPDLHSELNLSSLELGDSALYFCASSELSGAYNEQFFGPGTRLTVL.

J is TRBJ2-3 and V is TRBV9; D is uncertain. The V gene lost 0 bases and the J gene lost 6 bases, with 5 bases spanning the gap. Germline V CDR1 and CDR2: SGDLS, YYNGEE. The CDR3 sequence is 12 residues long. CDR3 sequence: CASSVGSDTQYF. In DNA, the CDR3 is TGTGCCAGCAGCGTAGGGTCTGATACGCAGTATTTT.

The CDR3 nucleotides are TGTGCCAGCAGTCCGGGGGAGCCTCTTGGAGTCCCACAGACCCAGTACTTC. It translates to CASSPGEPLGVPQTQYF. This chain uses TRBV7-2 with TRBJ2-5; a weak D match, TRBD2 (6 bases). Trimming left V 6 bases short and J 6 bases short, with 26 bases between. The CDR3 consists of 17 residues. From germline, CDR1 is SGHTA and CDR2 FQGNSA.

The V and J genes are TRBV19 and TRBJ2-1; TRBD1 is a possible D gene (5 bases). The V end lost 6 bases, the J end lost 12 bases, and 15 bases lay between the germline ends. CDR3 size: 12 residues. The germline V gene has CDR1 LNHDA and CDR2 SQIVND (reference sequence). The CDR3 coding sequence is TGTGCCAGTAGATATTCTCAGGGCGTGCAGTTCTTC. This translates into CASRYSQGVQFF.

J is TRBJ2-2 and V is TRBV9, with TRBD1 as a possible D gene (5 bases). The CDR3 is made up of 13 amino acids. Trimming shortened V by 6 bases and J by 4 bases, and 10 bases separated the two germline ends. Germline V gives CDR1 SGDLS, CDR2 YYNGEE. CDR3 in DNA: TGTGCCAGCAACGGTCAGGGCACCGGGGAGCTGTTTTTT. Amino acids: CASNGQGTGELFF.

V usage is TRBV5-1 and J usage is TRBJ2-2, with a tentative D call TRBD1 (6 bases). Trimming stripped 2 bases from V and 0 bases from J, with 11 bases between. This CDR3 is built from 16 residues. Per germline, CDR1 SGHRS and CDR2 YFSETQ. DNA of the CDR3: TGCGCCAGCAGCTTAACGGGACATTCGAACACCGGGGAGCTGTTTTTT. Amino acid sequence: CASSLTGHSNTGELFF.

This sequence joins TRBV5-8 and TRBJ2-6; D unresolved. The V gene lost 5 bases and the J gene lost 2 bases, with 14 bases spanning the gap. The CDR3 is 16 residues long. The germline CDR1 and CDR2 sequences are SGHTS and YDEGEE. CDR3 nucleotides: TGTGCCAGCAGTCTAGGGCAGGTGGCTGGGGCCAACGTCCTGACTTTC. It codes for CASSLGQVAGANVLTF.

The rearrangement links TRBV3-1 (or the pseudogene TRBV3-2) to TRBJ1-1; D is unclear. Trimming stripped 1 base from V and 7 bases from J, with 10 bases between. Germline loops: CDR1 LGHDT, CDR2 YNNKEL (reference sequence). The CDR3 spans 13 residues. In DNA, the CDR3 is TGTGCCAGCAGCCAAGGTGGAAGAAGTGAAGCTTTCTTT. Protein: CASSQGGRSEAFF.

The J gene is TRBJ1-4, the V gene TRBV15; 8 nucleotides line up with TRBD1. Germline V lookup: CDR1 LNHNV, CDR2 YYDKDF (reference sequence). The length of the CDR3 is 15 residues. Trimming took 5 bases from V and 4 from J; bases not matched to a gene: 6. The CDR3, as DNA: TGTGCCACCAGCGGGCAGGGACAGGTTAATGAAAAACTGTTTTTT. Amino acids: CATSGQGQVNEKLFF. The full variable domain, with the rest looked up from reference TRBV15 and TRBJ1-4, is DAMVIQNPRYQVTQFGKPVTLSCSQTLNHNVMYWYQQKSSQAPKLLFHYYDKDFNNEADTPDNFQSRRPNTSFCFLDIRSPGLGDTAMYLCATSGQGQVNEKLFFGSGTQLSVL.

V and J are TRBV20-1 and TRBJ2-5; D may be TRBD1 (5 bases). CDR1 is DFQATT and CDR2 is SNEGSKA in the germline V gene (reference sequence). The CDR3 runs to 14 residues. V lost 3 bases and J 0 bases, leaving 11 bases between the germline ends. CDR3 nucleotide sequence: TGCAGTGCTAGTGTTGGGGCTGACCAAGAGACCCAGTACTTC. Translated: CSASVGADQETQYF.

The chain is built from TRBV6-5 and TRBJ2-7, with D possibly being TRBD1 (5 bases). Germline CDR1 reads MNHEY; CDR2 reads SVGAGI. The CDR3 covers 13 residues. V shed 2 bases and J shed 7 bases, with 12 bases lying between them. The CDR3 sequence: CASSYGARGEQYF. DNA for the CDR3: TGTGCCAGCAGTTACGGGGCCCGAGGAGAGCAGTACTTC.